The T cell receptor (beta chain) under discussion was sequenced for a study of blood T cell repertoires in COVID-19. Measured with immunoSEQ multiplex PCR; TCRdb has only the in-frame clones, and not every one. This table has about 180,000 clones, roughly 88% appearing once. V shed 0 bases, J shed 3 bases, and the junction held 3 bases outside the gene matches. Germline CDR1 and CDR2: MGHRA and YSYEKL. The CDR3 is 16 amino acids. Ages ranged from roughly 18 to 100 years, with residence in under 25 US areas. The material sequenced was PBMCs or T cells enriched from blood (not recorded which). This TCR derives from a young woman who had recovered from COVID-19. The J gene is TRBJ1-5, the V gene TRBV4-1; 9 bases map to TRBD1. CDR3 protein: CASSQEGQGINQPQHF. The CDR3 DNA reads TGCGCCAGCAGCCAAGAGGGACAGGGCATCAATCAGCCCCAGCATTTT.